This T cell receptor beta chain was sequenced in a study of molecular identifiers for immune sequencing clone quantification. Across the whole study: Four portions were sequenced after RNA from roughly 18,000 or 92,000 naive CD8 cells was split five ways in replicates.

Details on this clonotype: A read error may explain this, as a much larger clone is one base away.

TCRdb processed the PCR reads anew with MiXCR; each CDR3 protein has one entry. This sample has about 300,000 distinct CDR3 sequences, with about 20% found just once. Per germline, CDR1 SGHDN and CDR2 FVKESK. CDR3 length equals 15 residues. The sequence came from a human donor in good health. Some libraries in this study had Jurkat cell RNA spiked in. This chain joins TRBV14 and TRBJ2-1, with 7 bases that match TRBD2. The specimen sequenced was naive CD8+ T cells from blood, with Jurkat cell RNA spiked in. Subset defined: FACS-sorted CD8+CD4-CCR7+CD45RA+ naive T cells. Here the CDR3 reads CASRGLSGSHNEQFF. CDR3 in DNA: TGTGCCAGCAGGGGACTATCGGGCTCCCACAATGAGCAGTTCTTC. The full variable domain, completed using reference TRBV14 and TRBJ2-1, is EAGVTQFPSHSVIEKGQTVTLRCDPISGHDNLYWYRRVMGKEIKFLLHFVKESKQDESGMPNNRFLAERTGGTYSTLKVQPAELEDSGVYFCASRGLSGSHNEQFFGPGTRLTVL.